This TCR beta chain was found in a study of blood T cell repertoires in COVID-19. For the study at large: In each case, the material was cDNA or gDNA derived from T cells, B-cell-depleted T cells, or PBMCs.

Trimming stripped 5 bases from V and 2 bases from J, with 15 bases between. Germline V gene sequence: CDR1 SGHAT, CDR2 FQNNGV. CDR3 length equals 15 residues. As processed by the authors: By means of reference gene primer amplification, nucleated cell counts were estimated. Using immunoSEQ multiplex PCR, the repertoire was profiled, and TCRdb retains in-frame clones only, with some absent. The DNA was the basis for D and trimming; V, J and clone size are from that table. The sample yields 250,000 to 300,000 clones, around 90% seen once. The sequencing sample was made of peripheral blood. The rearrangement joins TRBV11-2 to TRBJ1-2; a weak D match, TRBD1 (6 bases). The origin of this receptor is a woman aged 50 to 60 who had recovered from COVID-19. The CDR3 protein is CASSPDSGGNYGYTF. DNA for the CDR3: TGTGCCAGCAGCCCCGATTCGGGGGGCAACTATGGCTACACCTTC.